These 9 T cell receptor beta chains share one sample of origin, sequenced in a study of blood T cell repertoires in COVID-19. TCRdb's copy holds only in-frame clones and misses some; the assay was immunoSEQ multiplex PCR. The repertoire holds fewer than 700,000 clones, with about 89% as singletons. The sequenced sample consisted of peripheral blood. Receptors were obtained from a woman in her forties or fifties with COVID-19, enrolled during active disease.

The V and J genes are TRBV27 and TRBJ2-1; 11 bases line up with TRBD1. The CDR3 contains 17 residues. Trimming removed 2 bases from V and 5 bases from J; junction bases left unmatched: 8. Germline V CDR1 and CDR2: MNHEY, SMNVEV (reference sequence). In DNA, the CDR3 is TGTGCCAGCAGTTTAAGGTCGCCGGGACAGGGGGACAATGAGCAGTTCTTC. Amino acid sequence: CASSLRSPGQGDNEQFF.

The chain combines TRBV29-1 with TRBJ2-1; D possibly corresponds to TRBD1 (6 bases). Germline V gene lookup returns CDR1 SQVTM and CDR2 ANQGSEA. V shed 4 bases and J shed 3 bases, with 10 bases lying between them. The CDR3 loop spans 13 amino acids. CDR3 amino acids: CSVVGDNYNEQFF. In nucleotides, the CDR3 is TGCAGCGTTGTGGGGGACAACTACAATGAGCAGTTCTTC.

The chain carries TRBV5-8 and TRBJ2-3; 8 nucleotides align to TRBD2. The V gene's germline CDR1 is SGHTS and CDR2 YDEGEE. The CDR3 consists of 16 residues. The V and J ends lost 2 bases and 0 bases, in that order; junction bases with no gene match: 5. The CDR3 region is CASSFTGGLSTDTQYF. The DNA for the CDR3 is TGTGCCAGCAGCTTTACGGGGGGGCTAAGCACAGATACGCAGTATTTT. Using reference TRBV5-8 and TRBJ2-3 for the parts outside the CDR3, the full variable domain is EAGVTQSPTHLIKTRGQQATLRCSPISGHTSVYWYQQALGLGLQFLLWYDEGEERNRGNFPPRFSGRQFPNYSSELNVNALELEDSALYLCASSFTGGLSTDTQYFGPGTRLTVL.

This rearrangement joins TRBV9 to TRBJ2-1; D might be TRBD2 (6 bases). Germline V lookup: CDR1 SGDLS, CDR2 YYNGEE. This CDR3 comprises 16 residues. The V end was cut by 3 bases, the J end by 7 bases, with 20 bases between. The CDR3 loop is CASSAPLLRAGNEQFF. The CDR3 DNA follows: TGTGCCAGCAGCGCTCCCCTCTTGAGGGCGGGGAATGAGCAGTTCTTC.

The J gene is TRBJ2-1, the V gene TRBV7-9; the match to TRBD1 covers 8 bases. Unmatched junction bases numbered 4, after V lost 4 bases and J lost 5 bases. The CDR3 runs to 14 residues. Germline CDR1 is SEHNR and CDR2 is FQNEAQ (reference sequence). Written as DNA, the CDR3 is TGTGCCAGCAGCTCAGGGACAGGAGACAATGAGCAGTTCTTC. Its protein is CASSSGTGDNEQFF.

The CDR3 sequence is CASSSGTDYGYTF. CDR3 in DNA: TGTGCCAGCAGCTCCGGGACAGACTATGGCTACACCTTC. The V and J genes are TRBV11-3 and TRBJ1-2; 7 nucleotides align to TRBD1. Germline assignment: CDR1 SGHNT and CDR2 YENEEA. The ends lost 4 bases at V and 3 bases at J; junction bases unmatched: 2. The CDR3 covers 13 residues.

The chain is built from TRBV30 and TRBJ1-1; perhaps TRBD1 as D (5 bases). V was pared by 3 bases and J by 8 bases, with 16 bases between. Per germline, CDR1 GTSNPN and CDR2 SVGIG (reference sequence). CDR3 size: 13 residues. Written as DNA, the CDR3 is TGTGCCTGGAGGGGGGAGGGCTCGTCCGAAGCTTTCTTT. The encoded protein is CAWRGEGSSEAFF.

V and J are TRBV5-1 and TRBJ2-1, with TRBD2 identical over 7 bases. CDR3 size: 15 residues. V was clipped by 4 bases and J by 12 bases; unmatched bases: 16. Germline CDR1 reads SGHRS; CDR2 reads YFSETQ. In nucleotides, the CDR3 is TGCGCCAGCAGCCCTAAAACCGGGACTAAGAGTTTGCAGTTCTTC. The encoded protein is CASSPKTGTKSLQFF.

This chain connects TRBV30 to TRBJ1-6; 7 positions match TRBD1. CDR1 GTSNPN and CDR2 SVGIG come from the germline V gene (reference sequence). The CDR3 length is 14 residues. The V and J ends lost 1 base and 6 bases, in that order; junction bases with no gene match: 3. The CDR3 is CAWSDGTVNSPLHF. As DNA, the CDR3 is TGTGCCTGGAGTGATGGGACAGTTAATTCACCCCTCCACTTT.